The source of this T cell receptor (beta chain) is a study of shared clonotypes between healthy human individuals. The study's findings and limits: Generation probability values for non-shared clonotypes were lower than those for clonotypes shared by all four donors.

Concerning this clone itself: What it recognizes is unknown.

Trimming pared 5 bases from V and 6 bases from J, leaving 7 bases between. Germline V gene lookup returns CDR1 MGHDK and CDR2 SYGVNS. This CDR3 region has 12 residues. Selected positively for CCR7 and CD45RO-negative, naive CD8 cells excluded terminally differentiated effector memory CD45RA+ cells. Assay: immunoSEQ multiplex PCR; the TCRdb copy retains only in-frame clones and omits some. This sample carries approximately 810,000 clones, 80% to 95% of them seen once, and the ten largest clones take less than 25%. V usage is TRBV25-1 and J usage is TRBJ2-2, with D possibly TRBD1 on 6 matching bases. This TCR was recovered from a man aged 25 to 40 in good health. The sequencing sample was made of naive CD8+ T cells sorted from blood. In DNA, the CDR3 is TGTGCCAGCAGTCCAGGGGCCGGGGAGCTGTTTTTT. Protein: CASSPGAGELFF.